This T cell receptor (beta chain) was captured by sequencing in a study of blood T cell repertoires in COVID-19. Turning to the study itself: From the United States, Italy and Spain came samples of acute and convalescent COVID-19. The cDNA or gDNA used as material had been derived from T cells, B-cell-depleted T cells, or PBMCs.

Germline V gene lookup returns CDR1 MDHEN and CDR2 SYDVKM. The CDR3 length is 15 residues. The V end was cut by 3 bases, the J end by 6 bases, with 17 bases between. Per the original methods: Reference gene primer amplification gave estimated nucleated cell counts. Only in-frame clones appear in the TCRdb table, and some are missing; sequencing was by immunoSEQ multiplex PCR. V and J calls and clone size are as listed in that table; D and trimming were resolved from the DNA. Of some 240,000 clones listed, roughly 87% are singletons. The sequence was collected from a man aged 60 to 75 who had recovered from COVID-19. The source material was peripheral blood. The genes are TRBV28 and TRBJ1-1; no clear D gene. The CDR3 here is CASSLTAGKFSEAFF. The CDR3 bases are TGTGCCAGCAGTTTGACGGCCGGGAAGTTCTCTGAAGCTTTCTTT.